Each of the 26 T cell receptor beta chains below was sequenced from the same sample in a study of blood T cell repertoires in COVID-19. Sequenced by immunoSEQ multiplex PCR; TCRdb stores in-frame clones only, minus some. The sample lists about 170,000 clones, under 85% occurring once. Sequencing was performed on peripheral blood. These receptors all stem from a man between 60 and 75 years old who had recovered from COVID-19.

A few counts support this clone. The chain employs TRBV5-1 and TRBJ1-4; D is ambiguous. Germline CDR1 and CDR2: SGHRS and YFSETQ. V was shortened by 6 bases and J by 0 bases, with 9 bases between the two germline ends. This CDR3 spans 14 amino acids. The CDR3 loop is CASTPDSTNEKLFF. CDR3 in DNA: TGCGCCAGCACCCCAGACTCAACTAATGAAAAACTGTTTTTT.

The chain recombines TRBV6-5 with TRBJ2-1; 9 bases fit TRBD1. CDR3 length: 15 residues. Looked up from germline, CDR1 is MNHEY and CDR2 is SVGAGI. With 7 bases clipped from V and 5 bases from J, the junction kept 9 bases outside the gene matches. Here the CDR3 DNA reads TGTGCCAGCACCCAGTTAAGGACAGGGGACAATGAGCAGTTCTTC. It codes for CASTQLRTGDNEQFF.

The CDR3 nucleotides are TGTGCCAGCAGCCGGGACAGCCACTATGGCTACACCTTC. Protein sequence: CASSRDSHYGYTF. The chain carries TRBV3-1 (or the pseudogene TRBV3-2) and TRBJ1-2; TRBD1 aligns across 7 bases. The J segment lost 3 bases and the V segment lost 4 bases, leaving 2 bases of the junction unmatched. From germline, CDR1 is LGHDT and CDR2 YNNKEL (reference sequence). The CDR3 spans 13 residues.

This clone appeared a single time. As DNA, the CDR3 is TGTGCCAGCTCGGACAGCTCTGGGGCCAACGTCCTGACTTTC. Residues: CASSDSSGANVLTF. V is TRBV11-3 and J is TRBJ2-6; D is perhaps TRBD1 (6 bases). Germline V gene lookup returns CDR1 SGHNT and CDR2 YENEEA. With 8 bases removed from V and 0 bases from J, the gap between germline ends came to 8 bases. This CDR3 spans 14 amino acids. The full variable domain, its missing parts supplied by reference TRBV11-3 and TRBJ2-6, is EAGVVQSPRYKIIEKKQPVAFWCNPISGHNTLYWYLQNLGQGPELLIRYENEEAVDDSQLPKDRFSAERLKGVDSTLKIQPAELGDSAVYLCASSDSSGANVLTFGAGSRLTVL.

V gene TRBV3-1 (or the pseudogene TRBV3-2) combines with J gene TRBJ2-1; TRBD1 might be the D (5 bases). V gave up 6 bases and J gave up 9 bases, with 15 bases separating them. Germline-derived CDR1 and CDR2 are LGHDT and YNNKEL (reference sequence). The CDR3 is 13 amino acids. The CDR3 is CASSSFRVSEQFF. CDR3 in DNA: TGTGCCAGCAGTTCTTTCAGGGTCTCTGAGCAGTTCTTC.

The rearrangement joins TRBV15 to TRBJ2-7; perhaps TRBD2 as D (6 bases). The V end lost 5 bases, the J end lost 3 bases, and 17 bases lay between the germline ends. This CDR3 spans 15 amino acids. Germline V lookup: CDR1 LNHNV, CDR2 YYDKDF (reference sequence). The CDR3 nucleotides are TGTGCCACCAGCGGGCCTAGCGCGAAGCTCTACGAGCAGTACTTC. It encodes CATSGPSAKLYEQYF.

The chain carries TRBV19 and TRBJ1-1, with 7 bases fitting TRBD1. The junction had 13 bases not matched to a gene; V was cut back by 4 bases and J by 8 bases. In germline, CDR1 is LNHDA, CDR2 SQIVND (reference sequence). The CDR3 totals 15 residues. The CDR3 nucleotides are TGTGCCAGTAGTACCGTGGACAGGCGTCCACCCGAAGCTTTCTTT. It translates to CASSTVDRRPPEAFF.

V and J are TRBV5-1 and TRBJ1-1; no clear D gene. With 0 bases removed from V and 3 bases from J, the gap between germline ends came to 6 bases. This CDR3 has 13 amino acids. Germline V CDR1 and CDR2: SGHRS, YFSETQ. CDR3 loop: CASSLASDTEAFF. As DNA, the CDR3 is TGCGCCAGCAGCTTGGCGTCCGACACTGAAGCTTTCTTT.

This chain joins TRBV3-1 (or the pseudogene TRBV3-2) and TRBJ1-3; D not resolved. Germline CDR1 LGHDT, CDR2 YNNKEL (reference sequence). The CDR3 spans 14 residues. V shed 0 bases and J shed 11 bases, with 14 bases lying between them. CDR3: CASSQEYTQSAIYF. The CDR3 DNA follows: TGTGCCAGCAGCCAAGAATACACCCAATCCGCCATATATTTT.

The CDR3 DNA reads as TGTGCCAGCAGCCAAGGTTCGGTATCTGGAAACACCATATATTTT. Protein sequence: CASSQGSVSGNTIYF. The chain combines TRBV3-1 (or the pseudogene TRBV3-2) with TRBJ1-3; D unresolved. V lost 1 base and J lost 1, with 8 bases in between. The CDR3 sequence is 15 residues long. Per the germline V gene, CDR1 is LGHDT and CDR2 is YNNKEL (reference sequence).

The chain links TRBV15 to TRBJ2-5, with 9 positions matching TRBD2. The ends lost 6 bases at V and 2 bases at J; junction bases unmatched: 7. The germline gives CDR1 LNHNV, CDR2 YYDKDF (reference sequence). The CDR3 spans 15 residues. In DNA, the CDR3 is TGTGCCACCAGTGGGGTTAGCGGGGGACAAGAGACCCAGTACTTC. Translation: CATSGVSGGQETQYF.

The V call is TRBV3-1 (or the pseudogene TRBV3-2), the J call TRBJ1-6; no definite D call. The CDR3 totals 13 residues. The V end lost 3 bases, the J end lost 7 bases, and 7 bases lay between the germline ends. Germline assignment: CDR1 LGHDT and CDR2 YNNKEL (reference sequence). The CDR3 loop is CASSQIENSPLHF. The CDR3 DNA reads as TGTGCCAGCAGCCAGATAGAGAATTCACCCCTCCACTTT.

V usage is TRBV6-5 and J usage is TRBJ1-5, with 10 bases aligning to TRBD1. Trimming removed 11 bases from V and 5 bases from J; junction bases left unmatched: 6. The CDR3 is 13 residues long. Looked up from germline, CDR1 is MNHEY and CDR2 is SVGAGI. The CDR3 is CAAAGQGDQPQHF. For the CDR3, the DNA is TGTGCCGCAGCCGGACAGGGGGATCAGCCCCAGCATTTT.

This chain uses TRBV19 with TRBJ2-7; a possible D gene is TRBD1 (6 bases). Germline CDR1 LNHDA, CDR2 SQIVND (reference sequence). V lost 10 bases and J lost 2, with 21 bases in between. The CDR3 is 15 amino acids. CDR3 coding DNA: TGTGCCACCCAATCTTCACAGGGCCAAGCCTACGAGCAGTACTTC. This sequence encodes CATQSSQGQAYEQYF. Full variable domain (missing parts from reference TRBV19 and TRBJ2-7): DGGITQSPKYLFRKEGQNVTLSCEQNLNHDAMYWYRQDPGQGLRLIYYSQIVNDFQKGDIAEGYSVSREKKESFPLTVTSAQKNPTAFYLCATQSSQGQAYEQYFGPGTRLTVT.

J is TRBJ1-4 and V is TRBV12-5; D is uncertain. Between the trimmed V and J ends, which lost 5 bases and 4 bases, there was a span of 14 bases. The V gene's germline CDR1 is LGHNT and CDR2 FRNRAP. This CDR3 has 15 residues. CDR3 region: CASGPGSGINEKLFF. DNA for the CDR3: TGTGCTAGTGGTCCGGGGTCCGGGATTAATGAAAAACTGTTTTTT. Full variable domain (missing parts from reference TRBV12-5 and TRBJ1-4): DARVTQTPRHKVTEMGQEVTMRCQPILGHNTVFWYRQTMMQGLELLAYFRNRAPLDDSGMPKDRFSAEMPDATLATLKIQPSEPRDSAVYFCASGPGSGINEKLFFGSGTQLSVL.

V and J are TRBV28 and TRBJ1-5, with D possibly matching TRBD1 (6 bases). CDR1 and CDR2 from the germline V gene are MDHEN and SYDVKM. This CDR3 has 17 amino acids. The germline V and J ends were trimmed by 5 bases and 5 bases, with 22 bases remaining between them. This CDR3 reads CASSTPGQWISDQPQHF. DNA of the CDR3: TGTGCCAGCAGTACTCCGGGACAATGGATCAGCGATCAGCCCCAGCATTTT.

This clone appeared a few times. The rearrangement links TRBV6-6 to TRBJ2-2; no clear D. Germline loops: CDR1 MNHNY, CDR2 SVGAGI (reference sequence). CDR3 length: 13 amino acids. Trimming cost V 7 bases and J 4 bases, with 10 bases left between them. CDR3 DNA sequence: TGTGCCAGCAACCAGGCAGCCACCGGGGAGCTGTTTTTT. As protein: CASNQAATGELFF.

V usage is TRBV2 and J usage is TRBJ1-3, with TRBD1 matching 7 bases. In germline, CDR1 is SNHLY, CDR2 FYNNEI. V dropped 6 bases and J dropped 3; count of bases not matched to a gene: 2. The CDR3 loop spans 13 amino acids. The CDR3 DNA is TGTGCCAGCAGCGACAGGGTTGGAAACACCATATATTTT. It is translated as CASSDRVGNTIYF. The full variable domain, its missing parts supplied by reference TRBV2 and TRBJ1-3, is EPEVTQTPSHQVTQMGQEVILRCVPISNHLYFYWYRQILGQKVEFLVSFYNNEISEKSEIFDDQFSVERPDGSNFTLKIRSTKLEDSAMYFCASSDRVGNTIYFGEGSWLTVV.

The chain links TRBV5-8 to TRBJ2-7; D is possibly TRBD1 (5 bases). The germline V and J ends were trimmed by 5 bases and 1 base, with 16 bases remaining between them. Germline CDR1 reads SGHTS; CDR2 reads YDEGEE. The CDR3 totals 15 residues. CDR3 region: CASRTAEVPSYEQYF. The CDR3 DNA reads TGTGCCAGCAGGACAGCAGAGGTGCCATCCTACGAGCAGTACTTC. Full variable domain (missing parts from reference TRBV5-8 and TRBJ2-7): EAGVTQSPTHLIKTRGQQATLRCSPISGHTSVYWYQQALGLGLQFLLWYDEGEERNRGNFPPRFSGRQFPNYSSELNVNALELEDSALYLCASRTAEVPSYEQYFGPGTRLTVT.

The CDR3 sequence: CASGYDRDLNTEAFF. The CDR3 DNA is TGTGCCAGCGGCTACGACAGGGACTTGAACACTGAAGCTTTCTTT. V usage is TRBV28 and J usage is TRBJ1-1; the match to TRBD1 covers 7 bases. Germline V gives CDR1 MDHEN, CDR2 SYDVKM. J gave up 0 bases and V 8 bases, and 9 bases lay outside the gene matches. The CDR3 is made up of 15 amino acids.

This clone has a handful of counts. The chain has TRBV6-5 and TRBJ2-2, with D possibly matching TRBD2 (5 bases). CDR1 and CDR2 from the germline V gene are MNHEY and SVGAGI. Trimming removed 0 bases at V and 3 bases at J, with 11 bases between. This CDR3 has 16 residues. In nucleotides, the CDR3 is TGTGCCAGCAGTTACTCGACGGGGATCTACACCGGGGAGCTGTTTTTT. Its translation: CASSYSTGIYTGELFF.

The sample holds one count of this clone. The V gene is TRBV6-1, the J gene TRBJ2-4; the match to TRBD2 covers 7 bases. V lost 1 base to trimming and J lost 0 bases; unmatched junction nucleotides: 9. The germline V gene encodes CDR1 MNHNS and CDR2 SASEGT. The CDR3 sequence is 18 residues long. The CDR3 coding sequence is TGTGCCAGCAGTGAAGTTGGGGGGGGGTGGAGAGCCAAAAACATTCAGTACTTC. It encodes CASSEVGGGWRAKNIQYF.

This clone was seen many times. V and J are TRBV7-9 and TRBJ2-2; TRBD2 matches at 14 bases. The CDR3 contains 19 residues. With V trimmed by 0 bases and J by 0 bases, 3 bases remained unmatched. Germline loops: CDR1 SEHNR, CDR2 FQNEAQ (reference sequence). The CDR3 DNA reads as TGTGCCAGCAGCTTAGCGGGACTAGCGGGGGTGCCGAACACCGGGGAGCTGTTTTTT. This codes for CASSLAGLAGVPNTGELFF.

J is TRBJ2-5 and V is TRBV5-1, with a possible D match to TRBD2 (7 bases). The V gene's germline CDR1 is SGHRS and CDR2 YFSETQ. CDR3 length equals 15 residues. Between the trimmed V and J ends, which lost 7 bases and 5 bases, there was a span of 21 bases. DNA of the CDR3: TGCGCCAGCCTTTCAACGGGGGGCCCTGGGGAGACCCAGTACTTC. Protein sequence: CASLSTGGPGETQYF.

The gene calls are TRBV5-5 and TRBJ2-3; 10 bases agree with TRBD2. CDR1 SGHKS and CDR2 YYEKEE come from the germline V gene (reference sequence). V shed 1 base, J shed 5 bases, and the junction held 7 bases outside the gene matches. The CDR3 runs to 16 residues. CDR3 DNA sequence: TGTGCCAGCAGCTTGATCGGAGCGGGGGGGAAAGATACGCAGTATTTT. It yields the protein CASSLIGAGGKDTQYF.

The V and J genes are TRBV12-3 or TRBV12-4 and TRBJ1-2, with D perhaps TRBD1 (6 bases). The V gene lost 4 bases and the J gene lost 5 bases, with 8 bases spanning the gap. The CDR3 covers 12 residues. CDR3 nucleotides: TGTGCCAGCAGTTATGGACAGTATGGCTACACCTTC. It translates to CASSYGQYGYTF.